These 29 T cell receptor beta chains share one sample of origin, sequenced in a study of T cell changes during pregnancy in multiple sclerosis. This table comes from immunoSEQ multiplex PCR, and its TCRdb copy is limited to in-frame clones, with some not included. The sample holds 70,000 or so clones, more than 75% seen once. This material consisted of peripheral blood, taken in the third trimester of pregnancy. These receptors came from a female donor with multiple sclerosis, enrolled in a pregnancy study.

This clone was observed a handful of times. This chain connects TRBV18 to TRBJ1-2; possible D gene TRBD1, 5 bases. CDR3 length: 13 amino acids. Germline V gene data show CDR1 as KGHSH and CDR2 as LQKENI. V was trimmed by 2 bases and J by 6 bases, leaving 10 bases between them. This CDR3 reads CASSPSWGDGYTF. CDR3 sequence (DNA): TGTGCCAGCTCACCATCTTGGGGGGATGGCTACACCTTC.

The rearrangement uses TRBV11-2 and TRBJ2-2; D ambiguous. The CDR3 extends over 15 amino acids. V lost 1 base, J lost 3 bases, and 9 bases lay in between. CDR1 is SGHAT and CDR2 is FQNNGV in the germline V gene. The CDR3: CASSLVSSDTGELFF. The CDR3 bases are TGTGCCAGCAGCTTAGTGAGCAGCGACACCGGGGAGCTGTTTTTT.

This clone turned up a few times. The chain links TRBV10-3 to TRBJ2-7; 7 nucleotides line up with TRBD1. Unmatched junction bases numbered 10, after V lost 6 bases and J lost 5 bases. This CDR3 has 14 amino acids. CDR1 ENHRY and CDR2 SYGVKD come from the germline V gene. CDR3 in amino acids: CAISERQGDDEQYF. CDR3 nucleotide sequence: TGTGCCATCAGCGAAAGACAGGGTGACGACGAGCAGTACTTC.

As DNA, the CDR3 is TGTGCCAGCAGCCAAACGGCCGGGGAGCTGTTTTTT. This codes for CASSQTAGELFF. This rearrangement joins TRBV4-2 to TRBJ2-2; D not certain. The CDR3 spans 12 residues. In germline, CDR1 is LGHNA, CDR2 YNFKEQ. V was clipped by 2 bases and J by 6 bases, with 4 bases between them.

The chain uses TRBV7-9 and TRBJ2-2; 11 nucleotides line up with TRBD2. The CDR3 has 17 amino acids. CDR1 SEHNR and CDR2 FQNEAQ come from the germline V gene (reference sequence). The junction had 4 bases not matched to a gene; V was cut back by 3 bases and J by 1 base. This CDR3 is CASSFPSGGQNTGELFF. CDR3 nucleotides: TGTGCCAGCAGCTTTCCTAGCGGGGGGCAGAACACCGGGGAGCTGTTTTTT. Full variable domain (missing parts from reference TRBV7-9 and TRBJ2-2): DTGVSQNPRHKITKRGQNVTFRCDPISEHNRLYWYRQTLGQGPEFLTYFQNEAQLEKSRLLSDRFSAERPKGSFSTLEIQRTEQGDSAMYLCASSFPSGGQNTGELFFGEGSRLTVL.

This clone was counted a single time. V is TRBV6-1 and J is TRBJ1-6; no clear D gene. This CDR3 region has 13 residues. Germline lookup yields CDR1 MNHNS and CDR2 SASEGT. V lost 3 bases and J 9 bases, leaving 9 bases between the germline ends. Here the CDR3 DNA reads TGTGCCAGCAGTGATTTTCTCGGTTCACCCCTCCACTTT. Amino acid sequence: CASSDFLGSPLHF.

V is TRBV7-9 and J is TRBJ2-1; maybe TRBD2 (6 bases). Between the trimmed V and J ends, which lost 6 bases and 3 bases, there was a span of 9 bases. The germline V gene encodes CDR1 SEHNR and CDR2 FQNEAQ (reference sequence). This CDR3 spans 13 amino acids. The DNA of the CDR3 is TGTGCCAGCAGGCAGGGACTCTACAATGAGCAGTTCTTC. Translating gives CASRQGLYNEQFF. The entire variable domain, with the rest obtained from reference TRBV7-9 and TRBJ2-1, is as follows: DTGVSQNPRHKITKRGQNVTFRCDPISEHNRLYWYRQTLGQGPEFLTYFQNEAQLEKSRLLSDRFSAERPKGSFSTLEIQRTEQGDSAMYLCASRQGLYNEQFFGPGTRLTVL.

The sample holds a few counts of this clone. V usage is TRBV9 and J usage is TRBJ1-1; D gene ambiguous. Germline V gene data show CDR1 as SGDLS and CDR2 as YYNGEE. CDR3 length equals 13 residues. Trimming shortened V by 3 bases and J by 4 bases, and 10 bases separated the two germline ends. The CDR3 nucleotides are TGTGCCAGCAGCGAGCGATGGAGCACTGAAGCTTTCTTT. Its protein product is CASSERWSTEAFF.

The V and J genes are TRBV5-1 and TRBJ1-4; D is perhaps TRBD1 (5 bases). V lost 0 bases to trimming and J lost 7 bases, with 10 bases between them. There are 14 residues in the CDR3. The germline V gene encodes CDR1 SGHRS and CDR2 YFSETQ. The DNA for the CDR3 is TGCGCCAGCAGCTTGGTTCAGGGTGGTGAAAAACTGTTTTTT. This gives the protein CASSLVQGGEKLFF.

The rearrangement uses TRBV27 and TRBJ2-7; TRBD1 matches at 7 bases. Germline V CDR1 and CDR2: MNHEY, SMNVEV (reference sequence). This CDR3 has 14 residues. Trimming removed 4 bases from V and 2 bases from J; junction bases left unmatched: 5. CDR3 protein: CASSSTGEPYEQYF. The DNA of the CDR3 is TGTGCCAGCAGTTCCACAGGGGAACCCTACGAGCAGTACTTC.

The V and J genes are TRBV5-6 and TRBJ2-1, with 8 nucleotides matching TRBD2. CDR1 SGHDT and CDR2 YYEEEE come from the germline V gene. The ends lost 7 bases at V and 3 bases at J; junction bases unmatched: 3. CDR3 size: 13 residues. The CDR3 sequence is CASERGSYNEQFF. DNA of the CDR3: TGTGCCAGCGAGCGGGGGAGCTACAATGAGCAGTTCTTC.

This clone was seen a single time. The chain has TRBV19 and TRBJ1-5, with D unclear. V lost 2 bases and J lost 4, with 9 bases in between. CDR3 length: 14 residues. Looked up from germline, CDR1 is LNHDA and CDR2 is SQIVND (reference sequence). DNA for the CDR3: TGTGCCAGTAGTATAAGAGACACAAATCAGCCCCAGCATTTT. It is translated as CASSIRDTNQPQHF.

The chain carries TRBV11-2 and TRBJ2-5; D ambiguous. CDR3 length: 14 residues. The V gene's germline CDR1 is SGHAT and CDR2 FQNNGV. V gave up 2 bases and J gave up 1 base, with 8 bases separating them. In DNA form, the CDR3 reads TGTGCCAGCAGCTTAATGACTCCCCAAGAGACCCAGTACTTC. Its translation: CASSLMTPQETQYF.

The chain joins TRBV7-8 to TRBJ2-3, with a weak D call TRBD1 (6 bases). The length of the CDR3 is 17 residues. Germline V gene sequence: CDR1 SGHVS, CDR2 FQNEAQ. Trimming removed 5 bases from V and 0 bases from J, with 18 bases in between. CDR3 loop: CASSLRPGTFSTDTQYF. In DNA form, the CDR3 reads TGTGCCAGCAGCCTCCGCCCAGGGACATTTAGCACAGATACGCAGTATTTT.

This chain joins TRBV5-1 and TRBJ2-5; D uncertain. This CDR3 comprises 13 residues. The germline gives CDR1 SGHRS, CDR2 YFSETQ. Trimming removed 2 bases from V and 1 base from J, with 6 bases in between. The CDR3 loop reads CASSLFLQETQYF. CDR3 nucleotide sequence: TGCGCCAGCAGCTTATTCCTCCAAGAGACCCAGTACTTC.

CDR3 sequence: CASSTPGKTDTQYF. The CDR3 DNA is TGTGCCAGTAGTACCCCGGGAAAAACAGATACGCAGTATTTT. The chain combines TRBV19 with TRBJ2-3; tentatively, D is TRBD2 (5 bases). This CDR3 is 14 amino acids long. Per the germline V gene, CDR1 is LNHDA and CDR2 is SQIVND (reference sequence). V was pared by 4 bases and J by 3 bases, with 11 bases between.

This rearrangement joins TRBV25-1 to TRBJ2-1, with D perhaps matching TRBD1 (5 bases). V gave up 11 bases and J gave up 1 base, with 27 bases separating them. Germline CDR1 and CDR2: MGHDK and SYGVNS. This CDR3 has 18 residues. CDR3 sequence reads: CAPKAAFSRGKSYNEQFF. The CDR3 DNA follows: TGTGCCCCCAAAGCCGCGTTTTCTAGGGGTAAATCCTACAATGAGCAGTTCTTC.

V and J are TRBV14 and TRBJ2-5, with TRBD2 identical over 7 bases. Germline CDR1 and CDR2: SGHDN and FVKESK. V lost 2 bases and J lost 5; bases outside the gene matches: 2. The CDR3 spans 13 residues. In DNA, the CDR3 is TGTGCCAGCAGCCAACGGGGAGGGGAGACCCAGTACTTC. Translating gives CASSQRGGETQYF.

V and J are TRBV5-1 and TRBJ2-3; tentative D call: TRBD1 (6 bases). The CDR3 has 13 amino acids. The germline CDR1 and CDR2 sequences are SGHRS and YFSETQ. Deletions cut 2 bases from V and 6 bases from J, with 10 bases between. The CDR3 spells CASSLGRGDTQYF. Written as DNA, the CDR3 is TGCGCCAGCAGCTTAGGAAGGGGGGATACGCAGTATTTT.

The V and J genes are TRBV5-1 and TRBJ2-7; D gene unclear. The CDR3 loop spans 13 amino acids. Germline loops: CDR1 SGHRS, CDR2 YFSETQ. Deletions cut 2 bases from V and 2 bases from J, with 8 bases between. CDR3 sequence: CASSFEVPYEQYF. The CDR3 DNA follows: TGCGCCAGCAGCTTTGAGGTCCCCTACGAGCAGTACTTC.

This sequence joins TRBV7-9 and TRBJ2-1; TRBD2 aligns across 9 bases. The junction had 11 bases not matched to a gene; V was cut back by 7 bases and J by 7 bases. The CDR3 is 15 amino acids. Germline CDR1 is SEHNR and CDR2 is FQNEAQ (reference sequence). The CDR3 region is CASTILAGAGNEQFF. The DNA for the CDR3 is TGTGCCAGCACCATACTAGCGGGTGCAGGTAATGAGCAGTTCTTC. Filled out from reference TRBV7-9 and TRBJ2-1, the complete variable domain reads DTGVSQNPRHKITKRGQNVTFRCDPISEHNRLYWYRQTLGQGPEFLTYFQNEAQLEKSRLLSDRFSAERPKGSFSTLEIQRTEQGDSAMYLCASTILAGAGNEQFFGPGTRLTVL.

The rearrangement links TRBV9 to TRBJ1-1; D may be TRBD1 (6 bases). Germline values: CDR1 SGDLS, CDR2 YYNGEE. V was shortened by 4 bases and J by 2 bases, with 15 bases between the two germline ends. The CDR3 is 15 residues long. CDR3 DNA: TGTGCCAGCAGCTTTTCTACCGGGACAAACACTGAAGCTTTCTTT. Protein sequence: CASSFSTGTNTEAFF.

This clone was seen a few times. This chain connects TRBV9 to TRBJ1-6; D remains ambiguous. CDR1 is SGDLS and CDR2 is YYNGEE in the germline V gene. The CDR3 consists of 15 residues. V lost 0 bases and J lost 8, with 12 bases in between. The DNA for the CDR3 is TGTGCCAGCAGCGTAGATCGGGTTGGTGATTCACCCCTCCACTTT. As protein: CASSVDRVGDSPLHF.

The chain is built from TRBV5-4 and TRBJ1-1; TRBD1 might be the D (6 bases). V gave up 4 bases and J gave up 6 bases, with 19 bases separating them. Looked up from germline, CDR1 is SGHNT and CDR2 is YYREEE (reference sequence). The length of the CDR3 is 15 residues. CDR3 amino acids: CASSAAGGRRAEAFF. The CDR3 DNA reads as TGTGCCAGCAGCGCGGCGGGGGGCCGGCGAGCTGAAGCTTTCTTT.

This chain connects TRBV18 to TRBJ2-6, with D unclear. Deletions cut 2 bases from V and 1 base from J, with 3 bases between. The CDR3 runs to 14 residues. The V gene's germline CDR1 is KGHSH and CDR2 LQKENI. CDR3 protein: CASSPESGANVLTF. The CDR3 nucleotides read TGTGCCAGCTCACCAGAGTCTGGGGCCAACGTCCTGACTTTC.

This clone appeared a single time. The CDR3 here is CASGVFGTQYF. In nucleotides, the CDR3 is TGTGCCAGCGGTGTTTTCGGTACGCAGTATTTT. The genes are TRBV6-1 and TRBJ2-3; unclear D gene. V was trimmed by 8 bases and J by 8 bases, leaving 11 bases between them. Per germline, CDR1 MNHNS and CDR2 SASEGT. This CDR3 contains 11 residues.

The chain combines TRBV19 with TRBJ2-6; D may be TRBD1 (6 bases). Germline-derived CDR1 and CDR2 are LNHDA and SQIVND (reference sequence). Trimming took 6 bases from V and 0 from J, leaving 9 bases between them. This CDR3 contains 15 residues. The CDR3 sequence: CASSRGNSGANVLTF. The CDR3 region has the DNA TGTGCCAGTAGCAGGGGTAACTCTGGGGCCAACGTCCTGACTTTC.

CDR3: CASSFLQGSGRKLFF. The CDR3 nucleotides are TGTGCCAGCAGCTTCCTACAGGGGTCTGGGAGAAAACTGTTTTTT. The V gene is TRBV7-2, the J gene TRBJ1-4, with 7 positions matching TRBD1. The J segment lost 10 bases and the V segment lost 3 bases, leaving 11 bases of the junction unmatched. Germline V CDR1 and CDR2: SGHTA, FQGNSA. The CDR3 runs to 15 residues. Drawing the rest from reference TRBV7-2 and TRBJ1-4, the complete variable domain is GAGVSQSPSNKVTEKGKDVELRCDPISGHTALYWYRQSLGQGLEFLIYFQGNSAPDKSGLPSDRFSAERTGGSVSTLTIQRTQQEDSAVYLCASSFLQGSGRKLFFGSGTQLSVL.

This sequence joins TRBV6-4 and TRBJ2-3, with 8 nucleotides matching TRBD2. The germline V gene encodes CDR1 MRHNA and CDR2 SNTAGT. The CDR3 is 15 amino acids. The trim removed 3 bases at V and 2 bases at J, leaving 4 bases unmatched. CDR3: CASSDGRGATDTQYF. The DNA of the CDR3 is TGTGCCAGCAGTGATGGGCGGGGGGCCACAGATACGCAGTATTTT.